A selection of T cell receptor beta chains follows, all from one sample in a study of PD-L1 blockade in urothelial cancer. The data were produced by immunoSEQ multiplex PCR, yet TCRdb's version contains in-frame clones alone and is incomplete. The sample lists over 50,000 clones, just over 85% occurring once. Sequences were derived from PBMCs, sampled around atezolizumab (anti-PD-L1) treatment. The receptors derive from a man aged 45-65 years with urothelial cancer. Each CDR3 is given with its conserved first and last residue. Where a row states a size, it is once, few, many or the class of an expanded clone; other rows omit it.

>TRBV6-1|-
CASGQRYTGELFF
>TRBV28|-
CASSSLARKQPQHF
>TRBV7-9|-
CASSARQGSLAHYEQYF
>TRBV7-7|once
CASSSTSGNTIYF
>TRBV4-1|-
CASSQAPTDTQYF
>TRBV30|-
CAWSVLRGGYNEQFF
>TRBV5-4|-
CASSSPSEGPTGELFF
>TRBV18|-
CASSPRTALGETQYF
>TRBV14|-
CASSPGLGRGTHSYEQYF
>TRBV19|-
CASKLAGNSPLHF
>TRBV14|few
CASSQFRQGVYEQYF
>TRBV28|-
CAGGRLGRTEAFF
>TRBV29-1|once
CSAGANTGELFF
>TRBV28|few
CASSFVTGVGNNEQFF
>TRBV4-2|once
CASRPGTSGNEQFF
>TRBV28|once
CASNPTGGGGYTF
>TRBV5-4|few
CASSVQGGHEKLFF
>TRBV2|-
CASSEVRTGGHEQYF
>TRBV18|-
CASSLVDEQYF
>TRBV7-9|-
CASSLKGGGTYEQYF
>TRBV7-9|-
CASSSTPGISVVTIYF
>TRBV6-5|-
CAVRDRTSTYEQYF
>TRBV28|once
CASSLGGNTKGGYTF
>TRBV28|-
CASSFGQGQGGLFF
>TRBV5-8|-
CASSPGQNSPLHF
>TRBV5-1|-
CASSFGLAGGEQYF
>TRBV5-1|-
CASSLGTGSLETQYF
>TRBV7-9|-
CASSLGRATGELFF
>TRBV5-6|-
CASSLRPALSRRDHTEAFF